The subject of this entry is one T cell receptor beta chain. What it recognizes is unknown. The sample originates from a study of cytomegalovirus exposure and HLA in healthy donors. Across the study: The study's early data release held about 80 million unique TCRs from HLA-typed donors. Ancestry clustering placed about 80% of 350 to 500 genotyped donors in the Caucasian-associated cluster.

Overall study findings and caveats: The classifier, whose performance was assessed in both the original and validation cohorts, reportedly diagnosed cytomegalovirus status with high specificity and sensitivity.

This CDR3 region has 12 residues. Germline CDR1 and CDR2: KGHSH and LQKENI. V was clipped by 0 bases and J by 5 bases, with 5 bases between them. The PCR had 60 Vbeta and 13 Jbeta primers. TCRdb keeps only in-frame clones here, not all; method: immunoSEQ multiplex PCR. The repertoire holds 90,000 or so clones, about two thirds seen once, with about 15% in the top ten. This chain joins TRBV18 and TRBJ2-7; D uncertain. The sequence came from a woman aged 45-59 years in good health and CMV-seropositive. The sample was PBMCs. This CDR3 reads CASSPPSNEQYF. For the CDR3, the DNA is TGTGCCAGCTCACCACCAAGCAACGAGCAGTACTTC. The full variable domain, rest sourced from reference TRBV18 and TRBJ2-7, is NAGVMQNPRHLVRRRGQEARLRCSPMKGHSHVYWYRQLPEEGLKFMVYLQKENIIDESGMPKERFSAEFPKEGPSILRIQQVVRGDSAAYFCASSPPSNEQYFGPGTRLTVT.